The 27 T cell receptor beta chains below were found in one sample sequenced in a study of chemoradiotherapy in HPV16-positive cancers. Produced via immunoSEQ multiplex PCR; TCRdb's table is partial and in-frame only. The sample yields 3,800 or so clones, roughly 90% seen once. The source was tumor tissue, collected from a patient who underwent chemoradiotherapy. The receptors come from a human donor with HPV-associated anogenital cancer.

This rearrangement joins TRBV23-1 to TRBJ1-5; D not resolved. TRBV23-1 is marked as an open reading frame, function uncertain. The CDR3 covers 12 residues. V was clipped by 6 bases and J by 5 bases, with 8 bases between them. CDR3: CASRWQDQPQHF. The DNA of the CDR3 is TGCGCCAGCAGGTGGCAAGATCAGCCCCAGCATTTT.

The V call is TRBV10-3, the J call TRBJ1-2; D ambiguous. In germline, CDR1 is ENHRY, CDR2 SYGVKD. V was pared by 5 bases and J by 3 bases, with 10 bases between. This CDR3 contains 13 residues. The CDR3 DNA reads as TGTGCCATCAGTCAAGAGAGCTACTATGGCTACACCTTC. Amino acids: CAISQESYYGYTF.

V and J are TRBV5-1 and TRBJ2-5, with D possibly TRBD1 on 5 matching bases. This CDR3 region has 14 residues. V gave up 5 bases and J gave up 4 bases, with 15 bases separating them. CDR1 SGHRS and CDR2 YFSETQ come from the germline V gene. CDR3 region: CASSPGNGVETQYF. Here the CDR3 DNA reads TGCGCCAGCAGTCCAGGGAATGGGGTAGAGACCCAGTACTTC.

The CDR3 DNA reads TGCGCCAGCAGTCCCGCAACAGTTAACTATGGCTACACCTTC. This gives the protein CASSPATVNYGYTF. This sequence joins TRBV4-1 and TRBJ1-2; D unclear. In germline, CDR1 is MGHRA, CDR2 YSYEKL. V shed 6 bases and J shed 1 base, with 12 bases lying between them. The CDR3 loop spans 14 amino acids.

V is TRBV25-1 and J is TRBJ1-1; 8 bases align to TRBD1. CDR3 length: 16 residues. Germline-derived CDR1 and CDR2 are MGHDK and SYGVNS. V lost 5 bases and J lost 1; bases outside the gene matches: 9. In nucleotides, the CDR3 is TGTGCCAGCAGTACAGGGGGTTCTCGAACGAACACTGAAGCTTTCTTT. Encoded protein: CASSTGGSRTNTEAFF.

This clone was found a few times. The J gene is TRBJ1-2, the V gene TRBV5-1; D is uncertain. The CDR3 runs 15 residues. Looked up from germline, CDR1 is SGHRS and CDR2 is YFSETQ. V lost 2 bases and J 0 bases, leaving 11 bases between the germline ends. The CDR3: CASSFGHQANYGYTF. The CDR3 bases are TGCGCCAGCAGCTTCGGGCACCAAGCTAACTATGGCTACACCTTC.

V gene TRBV19 combines with J gene TRBJ2-1, with TRBD2 matching over 8 bases. This CDR3 spans 14 amino acids. Germline assignment: CDR1 LNHDA and CDR2 SQIVND (reference sequence). Trimming cost V 2 bases and J 8 bases; bases outside gene matches: 5. The CDR3, as DNA: TGTGCCAGTAGTATACGCGGGGGGAGGGATGAGCAGTTCTTC. Protein product: CASSIRGGRDEQFF.

The rearrangement uses TRBV5-6 and TRBJ1-2; D gene unclear. V lost 2 bases to trimming and J lost 5 bases, with 19 bases between them. The CDR3 spans 16 residues. CDR1 is SGHDT and CDR2 is YYEEEE in the germline V gene. CDR3 residues: CASSFGVGWGRYGYTF. In DNA form, the CDR3 reads TGTGCCAGCAGCTTCGGTGTGGGATGGGGAAGATATGGCTACACCTTC. The whole variable domain, remainder taken from reference TRBV5-6 and TRBJ1-2, is DAGVTQSPTHLIKTRGQQVTLRCSPKSGHDTVSWYQQALGQGPQFIFQYYEEEERQRGNFPDRFSGHQFPNYSSELNVNALLLGDSALYLCASSFGVGWGRYGYTFGSGTRLTVV.

The gene calls are TRBV7-6 and TRBJ1-3; 7 bases match TRBD1. The V segment lost 3 bases and the J segment 2 bases; nucleotides outside the gene matches: 4. The CDR3 is 15 amino acids. Germline V gene sequence: CDR1 SGHVS, CDR2 FNYEAQ. CDR3 amino acids: CASSFRQGAGNTIYF. The CDR3 nucleotides read TGTGCCAGCAGCTTCCGGCAGGGGGCTGGAAACACCATATATTTT.

This rearrangement joins TRBV15 to TRBJ2-1; 10 bases are shared with TRBD2. The ends lost 0 bases at V and 8 bases at J; junction bases unmatched: 4. The germline CDR1 and CDR2 sequences are LNHNV and YYDKDF (reference sequence). This CDR3 contains 15 residues. The CDR3 DNA follows: TGTGCCACCAGCAGAGAGAGCGGGGGGGCTCATGAGCAGTTCTTC. Its translation is CATSRESGGAHEQFF.

The rearrangement joins TRBV12-5 to TRBJ1-1; the D is unclear. The length of the CDR3 is 13 residues. Germline V lookup: CDR1 LGHNT, CDR2 FRNRAP. V lost 2 bases to trimming and J lost 7 bases, with 11 bases between them. For the CDR3, the DNA is TGTGCTAGTGGTTTGTTCGCCGGGCGTGAAGCTTTCTTT. This encodes CASGLFAGREAFF.

V usage is TRBV27 and J usage is TRBJ1-1; the D gene is possibly TRBD1 (6 bases). CDR1 is MNHEY, CDR2 SMNVEV, per germline (reference sequence). CDR3 length equals 17 residues. Between the trimmed V and J ends, which lost 5 bases and 5 bases, there was a span of 24 bases. CDR3 in amino acids: CASSPSIVGGRGTEAFF. CDR3 in DNA: TGTGCCAGCAGTCCGTCCATTGTGGGGGGCCGGGGGACTGAAGCTTTCTTT.

The chain recombines TRBV5-6 with TRBJ1-1; 8 nucleotides align to TRBD1. J lost 2 bases, V lost 4 bases, and 7 bases had no gene match. The germline V gene encodes CDR1 SGHDT and CDR2 YYEEEE. CDR3 size: 15 residues. The CDR3 is CASSETGTGNTEAFF. In DNA form, the CDR3 reads TGTGCCAGCAGCGAGACCGGGACAGGTAACACTGAAGCTTTCTTT.

The V gene is TRBV28, the J gene TRBJ2-3; D is unresolved. The V end lost 6 bases, the J end lost 3 bases, and 4 bases lay between the germline ends. From germline, CDR1 is MDHEN and CDR2 SYDVKM. This CDR3 has 11 amino acids. CDR3 bases: TGTGCCAGCAGCCGAACAGATACGCAGTATTTT. It encodes CASSRTDTQYF. Combining the CDR3 with reference TRBV28 and TRBJ2-3 gives the whole variable domain DVKVTQSSRYLVKRTGEKVFLECVQDMDHENMFWYRQDPGLGLRLIYFSYDVKMKEKGDIPEGYSVSREKKERFSLILESASTNQTSMYLCASSRTDTQYFGPGTRLTVL.

The V and J genes are TRBV27 and TRBJ1-4; D is undetermined. V was pared by 3 bases and J by 5 bases, with 13 bases between. This CDR3 has 15 amino acids. Germline CDR1 and CDR2: MNHEY and SMNVEV (reference sequence). The CDR3 nucleotides are TGTGCCAGCAGTTTCACCCCGGACTGGAATGAAAAACTGTTTTTT. Its translation is CASSFTPDWNEKLFF. Together with reference TRBV27 and TRBJ1-4, the CDR3 gives the full variable domain: EAQVTQNPRYLITVTGKKLTVTCSQNMNHEYMSWYRQDPGLGLRQIYYSMNVEVTDKGDVPEGYKVSRKEKRNFPLILESPSPNQTSLYFCASSFTPDWNEKLFFGSGTQLSVL.

The gene calls are TRBV11-2 and TRBJ1-3; D possibly corresponds to TRBD1 (6 bases). Germline CDR1 is SGHAT and CDR2 is FQNNGV. This CDR3 comprises 14 residues. V dropped 5 bases and J dropped 4 bases, with 12 bases sitting between them. CDR3 bases: TGTGCCAGCAGCAGGGGGTTATCCGGAAACACCATATATTTT. It is translated as CASSRGLSGNTIYF.

The rearrangement joins TRBV7-9 to TRBJ1-1, with 7 bases identical to TRBD1. CDR3 length equals 13 residues. Germline V gene data show CDR1 as SEHNR and CDR2 as FQNEAQ (reference sequence). V lost 2 bases, J lost 4 bases, and 1 base stayed unmatched. In DNA, the CDR3 is TGTGCCAGCAGCTTACCAGGGGGCACTGAAGCTTTCTTT. Translated: CASSLPGGTEAFF. Together with reference TRBV7-9 and TRBJ1-1, the CDR3 gives the full variable domain: DTGVSQNPRHKITKRGQNVTFRCDPISEHNRLYWYRQTLGQGPEFLTYFQNEAQLEKSRLLSDRFSAERPKGSFSTLEIQRTEQGDSAMYLCASSLPGGTEAFFGQGTRLTVV.

This chain joins TRBV19 and TRBJ2-5, with 9 bases fitting TRBD2. The germline CDR1 and CDR2 sequences are LNHDA and SQIVND (reference sequence). The CDR3 is made up of 13 amino acids. The V gene end was trimmed by 6 bases and the J gene end by 1 base; junction bases not matched to a gene: 0. CDR3 amino acids: CASRAGGQETQYF. The CDR3, as DNA: TGTGCCAGTAGAGCGGGGGGCCAAGAGACCCAGTACTTC. The full variable domain, rest sourced from reference TRBV19 and TRBJ2-5, is DGGITQSPKYLFRKEGQNVTLSCEQNLNHDAMYWYRQDPGQGLRLIYYSQIVNDFQKGDIAEGYSVSREKKESFPLTVTSAQKNPTAFYLCASRAGGQETQYFGPGTRLLVL.

The genes are TRBV28 and TRBJ2-7, with TRBD1 identical over 9 bases. The CDR3 consists of 16 residues. The trim removed 5 bases at V and 2 bases at J, leaving 10 bases unmatched. The germline V gene encodes CDR1 MDHEN and CDR2 SYDVKM. The CDR3 sequence is CASSTPTGGVPYEQYF. CDR3 bases: TGTGCCAGCAGTACCCCGACAGGGGGTGTCCCCTACGAGCAGTACTTC.

In nucleotides, the CDR3 is TGTGCCAGCAGCGCCGCCTCCGGGACAGTTCAGTACGAGCAGTACTTC. It encodes CASSAASGTVQYEQYF. V and J are TRBV13 and TRBJ2-7; 7 bases agree with TRBD1. Germline V lookup: CDR1 PRHDT, CDR2 FYEKMQ (reference sequence). The junction had 14 bases not matched to a gene; V was cut back by 5 bases and J by 4 bases. CDR3 length equals 16 residues. Full variable domain (rest looked up from reference TRBV13 and TRBJ2-7): AAGVIQSPRHLIKEKRETATLKCYPIPRHDTVYWYQQGPGQDPQFLISFYEKMQSDKGSIPDRFSAQQFSDYHSELNMSSLELGDSALYFCASSAASGTVQYEQYFGPGTRLTVT.

V and J are TRBV27 and TRBJ1-2, with D perhaps TRBD1 (6 bases). The V gene's germline CDR1 is MNHEY and CDR2 SMNVEV (reference sequence). Trimming pared 3 bases from V and 6 bases from J, leaving 17 bases between. The CDR3 is 15 residues long. CDR3 loop: CASSFGSGDLDGYTF. CDR3 in DNA: TGTGCCAGCAGTTTCGGGTCAGGGGACTTAGATGGCTACACCTTC.

The rearrangement uses TRBV7-7 and TRBJ2-1; D possibly corresponds to TRBD1 (6 bases). The CDR3 consists of 14 residues. The germline CDR1 and CDR2 sequences are SSHAT and FNYEAQ (reference sequence). Trimming cost V 2 bases and J 6 bases, with 11 bases left between them. The CDR3 here is CASSLTWTVNEQFF. The CDR3 bases are TGTGCCAGCAGCTTAACTTGGACAGTCAATGAGCAGTTCTTC. Combining the CDR3 with reference TRBV7-7 and TRBJ2-1 gives the whole variable domain GAGVSQSPRYKVTKRGQDVTLRCDPISSHATLYWYQQALGQGPEFLTYFNYEAQPDKSGLPSDRFSAERPEGSISTLTIQRTEQRDSAMYRCASSLTWTVNEQFFGPGTRLTVL.

The CDR3, as DNA: TGTGCCAGTAGTTCTGACAGGCGTCCCGTGGGCACCATATATTTT. Translated: CASSSDRRPVGTIYF. The J gene is TRBJ1-3, the V gene TRBV19; the D gene is possibly TRBD1 (6 bases). Germline V lookup: CDR1 LNHDA, CDR2 SQIVND (reference sequence). V was trimmed by 5 bases and J by 9 bases, leaving 20 bases between them. CDR3 length: 15 residues.

The chain carries TRBV18 and TRBJ2-2; possible D gene TRBD1, 5 bases. The V and J ends lost 5 bases and 2 bases respectively, with 12 bases between them. The CDR3 contains 15 residues. CDR1 is KGHSH and CDR2 is LQKENI in the germline V gene. CDR3 sequence reads: CASSIGQGNTGELFF. In DNA form, the CDR3 reads TGTGCCAGCTCAATTGGGCAGGGCAACACCGGGGAGCTGTTTTTT.

This rearrangement joins TRBV5-4 to TRBJ2-7, with D perhaps being TRBD1 or TRBD2 (5 bases each). Germline loops: CDR1 SGHNT, CDR2 YYREEE (reference sequence). The length of the CDR3 is 13 residues. The V and J ends lost 9 bases and 0 bases respectively, with 13 bases between them. As DNA, the CDR3 is TGTGCCACCTTGGGACGGAGCTCCTACGAGCAGTACTTC. It translates to CATLGRSSYEQYF.

The genes are TRBV30 and TRBJ2-1; TRBD2 matches 11 bases. Germline trimming cut 3 bases from V and 5 bases from J; bases unmatched to any gene: 3. The germline gives CDR1 GTSNPN, CDR2 SVGIG (reference sequence). CDR3 length: 14 residues. The CDR3 is CAWRGLAEHNEQFF. DNA for the CDR3: TGTGCCTGGAGGGGACTAGCGGAACACAATGAGCAGTTCTTC.

CDR3 nucleotides: TGCGCCAGCAGCTTGTCAGGAGCCGGGGGCCTGGATACGCAGTATTTT. It specifies CASSLSGAGGLDTQYF. The rearrangement uses TRBV5-1 and TRBJ2-3; tentatively, D is TRBD1 or TRBD2 (6 bases each). Germline lookup yields CDR1 SGHRS and CDR2 YFSETQ. Between the trimmed V and J ends, which lost 1 base and 6 bases, there was a span of 18 bases. This CDR3 region has 16 residues.